These T cell receptor beta chains were read from a single sample in a study of cytomegalovirus exposure and HLA in healthy donors. Sequenced by immunoSEQ multiplex PCR; TCRdb stores in-frame clones only, minus some. The listing records roughly 36,000 clones. Material for sequencing was PBMCs. Every receptor here comes from a woman between 25 and 40 years old in good health and CMV-seropositive. Each CDR3 is given with its conserved first and last residue. The D gene is left open where the match is weak.

DNA: TGTGCCAGCACCATAACAGGGGTGAATGAGCAGTTCTTC; CDR3: CASTITGVNEQFF; V: TRBV6-1; D: TRBD1; J: TRBJ2-1
DNA: TGTGCCAGCAGCTTCCCGACAGTGGTTCAGCCCCAGCATTTT; CDR3: CASSFPTVVQPQHF; V: TRBV5-8; D: .; J: TRBJ1-5
DNA: TGTGCCAGCTCATTCTCCGGACAGAAGAACACTGAAGCTTTCTTT; CDR3: CASSFSGQKNTEAFF; V: TRBV18; D: .; J: TRBJ1-1
DNA: TGTGCCAGCAGCACCCGGACACCAGAAAAACTGTTTTTT; CDR3: CASSTRTPEKLFF; V: TRBV21-1; D: .; J: TRBJ1-4
DNA: TGCGCCAGCAGCAATCCGGGACAGGGGGCTTTCAACGAGCAGTACTTC; CDR3: CASSNPGQGAFNEQYF; V: TRBV5-1; D: TRBD1; J: TRBJ2-7
DNA: TGTGCCAGCAGCTTAGGACAGGGGAACTATGGCTACACCTTC; CDR3: CASSLGQGNYGYTF; V: TRBV7-6; D: TRBD1; J: TRBJ1-2
DNA: TGTGCCTGGAGTCACCCCTACGGCGGGGAGCTGTTTTTT; CDR3: CAWSHPYGGELFF; V: TRBV30; D: .; J: TRBJ2-2
DNA: TGTGCCAGCAGTGACAGGGGGAAGGTCTACGAGCAGTACTTC; CDR3: CASSDRGKVYEQYF; V: TRBV6-4; D: .; J: TRBJ2-7
DNA: TGTGCCAGCAGCTTAGATCAGTCCCCCCATTTCGCAGATACGCAGTATTTT; CDR3: CASSLDQSPHFADTQYF; V: TRBV5-5; D: .; J: TRBJ2-3
DNA: TGTGCCAGCAGTCCTTTGGGGGCGGTTTACTACGAGCAGTACTTC; CDR3: CASSPLGAVYYEQYF; V: TRBV25-1; D: .; J: TRBJ2-7
DNA: TGTGCCAGCAGCTTAGATAGGGGCAGGGGGTTTATCGCAGATACGCAGTATTTT; CDR3: CASSLDRGRGFIADTQYF; V: TRBV11-2; D: TRBD1; J: TRBJ2-3
DNA: TGTGCCAGCAGTCGGGACAGTAATGAAAAACTGTTTTTT; CDR3: CASSRDSNEKLFF; V: TRBV6-1; D: TRBD1; J: TRBJ1-4
DNA: TGCGCCAGCAGTGCAACAGATACGCAGTATTTT; CDR3: CASSATDTQYF; V: TRBV10-2; D: .; J: TRBJ2-3
DNA: TGTGCCAGCAGCCAAGTGGCAGGGGCAAACACCGGGGAGCTGTTTTTT; CDR3: CASSQVAGANTGELFF; V: TRBV14; D: .; J: TRBJ2-2
DNA: TGTGCCAGCCGACGTACAGGGTCCTACGAGCAGTACTTC; CDR3: CASRRTGSYEQYF; V: TRBV19; D: .; J: TRBJ2-7
DNA: TGTGCCAGCAGTGCCCGGGGGAAGGGCACAGATACGCAGTATTTT; CDR3: CASSARGKGTDTQYF; V: TRBV25-1; D: .; J: TRBJ2-3
DNA: TGTGCCAGCAGCGTCGACAGGGCTGGGGCCAACGTCCTGACTTTC; CDR3: CASSVDRAGANVLTF; V: TRBV9; D: TRBD1; J: TRBJ2-6
DNA: TGTGCCAGCAGTTTATCGCGTGCGGCGACCAAAAACATTCAGTACTTC; CDR3: CASSLSRAATKNIQYF; V: TRBV27; D: .; J: TRBJ2-4
DNA: TGTGCCAGCAGCCCTGAGACAGGGGGCACGGACTATGGCTACACCTTC; CDR3: CASSPETGGTDYGYTF; V: TRBV11-2; D: TRBD1; J: TRBJ1-2
DNA: TGTGCCAGCAGGCCGGGACAGGGGGCGAGTTTAGCCAAAAACATTCAGTACTTC; CDR3: CASRPGQGASLAKNIQYF; V: TRBV2; D: TRBD1; J: TRBJ2-4
DNA: TGCGCCAGCAGCCAGAGTCCGTTTGAAGCTTTCTTT; CDR3: CASSQSPFEAFF; V: TRBV4-1; D: .; J: TRBJ1-1
DNA: TGTGCCAGCAGCTTGAAACTAGGCTCCGAGACCCAGTACTTC; CDR3: CASSLKLGSETQYF; V: TRBV5-5; D: .; J: TRBJ2-5
DNA: TGTGCCAGCAGCCAGGACAGGGTCAATCAGCCCCAGCATTTT; CDR3: CASSQDRVNQPQHF; V: TRBV11-2; D: TRBD1; J: TRBJ1-5
DNA: TGCGCCAGCAGCCCACCTACAGGGGATAATTCACCCCTCCACTTT; CDR3: CASSPPTGDNSPLHF; V: TRBV4-1; D: TRBD1; J: TRBJ1-6
DNA: TGTGCCAGCAGCCAAGATGGAGGATGGGGACAGAGAAGCGCCTACGAGCAGTACTTC; CDR3: CASSQDGGWGQRSAYEQYF; V: TRBV14; D: TRBD1; J: TRBJ2-7
DNA: TGTGCCAGCAGCTCACCGGGACAGGGTTACGAGCAGTACTTC; CDR3: CASSSPGQGYEQYF; V: TRBV7-6; D: TRBD1; J: TRBJ2-7
DNA: TGTGCCAGCAGCTTAGTGCAGGGCTCTGAAGCTTTCTTT; CDR3: CASSLVQGSEAFF; V: TRBV11-3; D: .; J: TRBJ1-1
DNA: TGTGCCAGCAGGGACGGAGGTTTCGAGAGATACAATGAGCAGTTCTTC; CDR3: CASRDGGFERYNEQFF; V: TRBV28; D: .; J: TRBJ2-1
DNA: TGTGCCAGTAGTAAAGACAGGGTCGCGGTGAACACTGAAGCTTTCTTT; CDR3: CASSKDRVAVNTEAFF; V: TRBV19; D: TRBD1; J: TRBJ1-1
DNA: TGTGCCGGCAGTCAACTAGCGACTATGAACAATGAGCAGTTCTTC; CDR3: CAGSQLATMNNEQFF; V: TRBV28; D: TRBD2; J: TRBJ2-1
DNA: TGTGCCAGCAGCTTAGTTAGCGGGCAAGAGACCCAGTACTTC; CDR3: CASSLVSGQETQYF; V: TRBV7-2; D: TRBD2; J: TRBJ2-5
DNA: TGCGCCAGCAGCCATTCAGGGACTCCCTACGAGCAGTACTTC; CDR3: CASSHSGTPYEQYF; V: TRBV4-1; D: .; J: TRBJ2-7
DNA: TGTGCCAGCTCAGGAACGATGGAGGGGACTGAAGCTTTCTTT; CDR3: CASSGTMEGTEAFF; V: TRBV18; D: .; J: TRBJ1-1
DNA: TGTGCCAGCAGCTCCCGCGGGGACTCCTACAATGAGCAGTTCTTC; CDR3: CASSSRGDSYNEQFF; V: TRBV9; D: .; J: TRBJ2-1
DNA: TGTGCCAGCTCACCTCTTGAGGGCGGAGGAAACACCATATATTTT; CDR3: CASSPLEGGGNTIYF; V: TRBV18; D: .; J: TRBJ1-3
DNA: TGTGCCAGCAGTGAAGAAGGGGCCCAGCATTTT; CDR3: CASSEEGAQHF; V: TRBV6-1; D: .; J: TRBJ1-5
DNA: TGCGCCAGCAGCCAAGATTTTCTCAGGGGGCACGACGTCTCCTCTGGGGCCAACGTCCTGACTTTC; CDR3: CASSQDFLRGHDVSSGANVLTF; V: TRBV4-1; D: TRBD1; J: TRBJ2-6
DNA: TGTGCCTGGACGGCAGGCCCAAGCTCCTATAATTCACCCCTCCACTTT; CDR3: CAWTAGPSSYNSPLHF; V: TRBV30; D: .; J: TRBJ1-6
DNA: TGTGCCTGGAGTGTATATAAGGACAGGGGGGGCTCACCCCTCCACTTT; CDR3: CAWSVYKDRGGSPLHF; V: TRBV30; D: TRBD1; J: TRBJ1-6
DNA: TGTGCCAGCAGTGCCGACAATGAGCAGTTCTTC; CDR3: CASSADNEQFF; V: TRBV2; D: .; J: TRBJ2-1
DNA: TGTGCCAGCAGCTTAGCTGAAACAGGGGGCGCGGACACTGAAGCTTCCTTT; CDR3: CASSLAETGGADTEASF; V: TRBV13; D: TRBD1; J: TRBJ1-1
DNA: TGTGCCAGCAGTGAAACGCGGGGACGGGACTATGGCTACACCTTC; CDR3: CASSETRGRDYGYTF; V: TRBV6-1; D: .; J: TRBJ1-2
DNA: TGTGCCGGCAGCTTAGCTGGCACCGACAGGGAAGCTTTCTTT; CDR3: CAGSLAGTDREAFF; V: TRBV7-8; D: .; J: TRBJ1-1
DNA: TGTGCCAGCAGGATCTACTCTGAAAAACTGTTTTTT; CDR3: CASRIYSEKLFF; V: TRBV2; D: .; J: TRBJ1-4
DNA: TGTGCCAGCAGCTTAAGTGGGACAGGGCAGGAGACCCAGTACTTC; CDR3: CASSLSGTGQETQYF; V: TRBV11-2; D: TRBD1; J: TRBJ2-5
DNA: TGTGCCAGCTCGAAGAGTGGCGGACTAGCGGGGGAGCAGTACTTC; CDR3: CASSKSGGLAGEQYF; V: TRBV11-2; D: TRBD2; J: TRBJ2-7
DNA: TGCGCCAGCAGCCGGGACATTAACACCGGGGAGCTGTTTTTT; CDR3: CASSRDINTGELFF; V: TRBV5-1; D: .; J: TRBJ2-2
DNA: TGCGCCAGCAGCCAAGAAGCAGCTGCGGGGGGGCGAGAGACCCAGTACTTC; CDR3: CASSQEAAAGGRETQYF; V: TRBV4-1; D: TRBD2; J: TRBJ2-5
DNA: TGCGCCAGCAGTCAAAAGGGGCCCTCCAGATCATTGAGGCCCCAGCATTTT; CDR3: CASSQKGPSRSLRPQHF; V: TRBV23-1; D: .; J: TRBJ1-5